Listed here are 29 T cell receptor beta chains from one sample, sequenced in a study of T cell responses to AZD1222 COVID-19 vaccine. The assay was immunoSEQ multiplex PCR, and TCRdb's table has in-frame clones only and misses some. The repertoire holds around 80,000 clones, with nearly 90% as singletons. The source material was peripheral blood, sampled 28 days after the second AZD1222 dose. These receptors came from an adult who received the AZD1222 COVID-19 vaccine.

The V and J genes are TRBV19 and TRBJ1-3; D is ambiguous. The CDR3 runs 13 residues. Germline CDR1 is LNHDA and CDR2 is SQIVND (reference sequence). V dropped 6 bases and J dropped 1 base, with 7 bases sitting between them. For the CDR3, the DNA is TGTGCCAGTAGGACGGTTTCTGGAAACACCATATATTTT. Translating it yields CASRTVSGNTIYF.

The sample holds a few counts of this clone. The V call is TRBV7-9, the J call TRBJ1-5; 8 bases align to TRBD1. This CDR3 has 15 amino acids. Losses at the gene ends were 5 bases for V and 2 bases for J; bases not matched to a gene: 5. Per the germline V gene, CDR1 is SEHNR and CDR2 is FQNEAQ (reference sequence). Here the CDR3 DNA reads TGTGCCAGCAGCCCAGCGGGACAGGGCAATCAGCCCCAGCATTTT. It codes for CASSPAGQGNQPQHF.

V usage is TRBV11-2 and J usage is TRBJ2-3; TRBD1 might be the D (6 bases). Germline V gene sequence: CDR1 SGHAT, CDR2 FQNNGV. The CDR3 loop spans 16 amino acids. V was shortened by 1 base and J by 1 base, with 12 bases between the two germline ends. The CDR3 DNA sequence: TGTGCCAGCAGCTTAGCCGCAGGGGTGGGCACAGATACGCAGTATTTT. Translated: CASSLAAGVGTDTQYF. The full variable domain, with the rest looked up from reference TRBV11-2 and TRBJ2-3, is EAGVAQSPRYKIIEKRQSVAFWCNPISGHATLYWYQQILGQGPKLLIQFQNNGVVDDSQLPKDRFSAERLKGVDSTLKIQPAKLEDSAVYLCASSLAAGVGTDTQYFGPGTRLTVL.

This chain connects TRBV6-5 to TRBJ2-3, with 7 nucleotides matching TRBD1. Germline assignment: CDR1 MNHEY and CDR2 SVGAGI. The CDR3 contains 13 residues. Germline trimming cut 6 bases from V and 8 bases from J; bases unmatched to any gene: 8. CDR3 DNA sequence: TGTGCCAGCAGAACAGGGGTTGATTTTACGCAGTATTTT. Its translation: CASRTGVDFTQYF.

This clone was observed a handful of times. The rearrangement uses TRBV5-1 and TRBJ2-1; 13 positions agree with TRBD2. The V gene's germline CDR1 is SGHRS and CDR2 YFSETQ. This CDR3 has 17 amino acids. With 5 bases clipped from V and 3 bases from J, the junction kept 8 bases outside the gene matches. The chain's CDR3 is CASRWTSGSPLYNEQFF. CDR3 DNA: TGCGCCAGCAGGTGGACTAGCGGGAGCCCCCTCTACAATGAGCAGTTCTTC.

The chain has TRBV19 and TRBJ1-3; tentatively, D is TRBD1 (5 bases). CDR3 length equals 15 residues. Deletions cut 1 base from V and 8 bases from J, with 15 bases between. CDR1 is LNHDA and CDR2 is SQIVND in the germline V gene (reference sequence). The CDR3 here is CASSIGGRLVDTIYF. CDR3 DNA sequence: TGTGCCAGTAGTATAGGGGGCAGGCTGGTGGACACCATATATTTT.

This clone was counted a single time. The J gene is TRBJ2-3, the V gene TRBV24-1, with D unclear. Per germline, CDR1 KGHDR and CDR2 SFDVKD. The CDR3 consists of 13 residues. V was clipped by 5 bases and J by 4 bases, with 9 bases between them. CDR3 region: CATSADAADTQYF. CDR3 sequence (DNA): TGTGCCACCAGTGCGGACGCTGCAGATACGCAGTATTTT.

CDR3 nucleotide sequence: TGTGCCAGCAGCTTGGGGGACAGGGCCTACAATGAGCAGTTCTTC. Its protein is CASSLGDRAYNEQFF. The V and J genes are TRBV5-8 and TRBJ2-1; TRBD1 agrees at 9 bases. V lost 0 bases, J lost 2 bases, and 0 bases stayed unmatched. The CDR3 is 15 residues long. CDR1 is SGHTS, CDR2 YDEGEE, per germline.

The V gene is TRBV7-2, the J gene TRBJ2-7; 7 nucleotides line up with TRBD2. CDR3 length: 15 residues. V dropped 1 base and J dropped 4; count of bases not matched to a gene: 7. The germline gives CDR1 SGHTA, CDR2 FQGNSA. This CDR3 is CASSLDASGIYEQYF. CDR3 nucleotide sequence: TGTGCCAGCAGCTTAGACGCTAGCGGAATATACGAGCAGTACTTC.

The gene calls are TRBV29-1 and TRBJ2-1; 11 nucleotides align to TRBD2. The CDR3 contains 17 residues. Germline-derived CDR1 and CDR2 are SQVTM and ANQGSEA. Trimming at V came to 7 bases and at J to 8 bases, leaving 19 bases not matched to a gene. CDR3: CSALPGLAVSGVDEQFF. The CDR3 bases are TGCAGCGCCCTTCCGGGACTAGCGGTTTCAGGTGTAGATGAGCAGTTCTTC.

This chain connects TRBV11-2 to TRBJ2-1; D ambiguous. Trimming stripped 3 bases from V and 12 bases from J, with 18 bases between. The germline gives CDR1 SGHAT, CDR2 FQNNGV. This CDR3 contains 14 residues. This chain's CDR3 is CASSFFAGIGWQFF. Written as DNA, the CDR3 is TGTGCCAGCAGCTTTTTCGCTGGGATCGGTTGGCAGTTCTTC.

This clone was seen once. The gene calls are TRBV5-1 and TRBJ1-2; weak D call: TRBD1 (5 bases). The CDR3 is 13 residues long. V was clipped by 0 bases and J by 4 bases, with 7 bases between them. Germline V gene lookup returns CDR1 SGHRS and CDR2 YFSETQ. The CDR3 here is CASSLEGSYGYTF. In nucleotides, the CDR3 is TGCGCCAGCAGCTTGGAGGGGAGCTATGGCTACACCTTC.

This clone was picked up one time. The chain has TRBV6-5 and TRBJ1-4, with unresolved D. CDR3 length equals 13 residues. V was clipped by 7 bases and J by 8 bases, with 14 bases between them. Germline V gene sequence: CDR1 MNHEY, CDR2 SVGAGI. CDR3: CASTKGHEEKLFF. CDR3 nucleotides: TGTGCCAGCACCAAAGGGCACGAAGAAAAACTGTTTTTT.

The chain links TRBV19 to TRBJ2-5; no clear D gene. The germline V gene encodes CDR1 LNHDA and CDR2 SQIVND (reference sequence). V shed 3 bases and J shed 2 bases, with 10 bases lying between them. This CDR3 comprises 14 residues. Here the CDR3 reads CASSIYNEQETQYF. For the CDR3, the DNA is TGTGCCAGTAGTATCTACAACGAACAAGAGACCCAGTACTTC.

V and J are TRBV5-1 and TRBJ2-6, with a tentative D call TRBD2 (5 bases). Germline V gives CDR1 SGHRS, CDR2 YFSETQ. The CDR3 runs to 14 residues. V was cut by 4 bases and J by 2 bases, with 7 bases left in between. CDR3: CASSRRTGANVLTF. The CDR3 DNA reads as TGCGCCAGCAGCCGGAGGACTGGGGCCAACGTCCTGACTTTC. The full variable domain, with the rest looked up from reference TRBV5-1 and TRBJ2-6, is KAGVTQTPRYLIKTRGQQVTLSCSPISGHRSVSWYQQTPGQGLQFLFEYFSETQRNKGNFPGRFSGRQFSNSRSEMNVSTLELGDSALYLCASSRRTGANVLTFGAGSRLTVL.

This clone was seen only once. The rearrangement joins TRBV24-1 to TRBJ2-5; D may match TRBD1 or TRBD2 (5 bases each). This CDR3 spans 14 amino acids. The V gene's germline CDR1 is KGHDR and CDR2 SFDVKD. V shed 3 bases and J shed 5 bases, with 12 bases lying between them. The CDR3 DNA is TGTGCCACCAGTGATCGAGGGGAAGGGGAGACCCAGTACTTC. Its translation: CATSDRGEGETQYF.

V is TRBV2 and J is TRBJ2-7; possible D gene TRBD1, 7 bases. CDR3 length: 12 residues. V shed 8 bases and J shed 5 bases, with 13 bases lying between them. Germline values: CDR1 SNHLY, CDR2 FYNNEI. CDR3 DNA sequence: TGTGCCAGCCAGGGCAGGGGGGACGAGCAGTACTTC. Translation: CASQGRGDEQYF.

The sample holds many counts of this clone. The chain combines TRBV6-5 with TRBJ2-5; the match to TRBD1 covers 7 bases. The CDR3 consists of 15 residues. The V gene's germline CDR1 is MNHEY and CDR2 SVGAGI. V was pared by 5 bases and J by 1 base, with 7 bases of the junction left unmatched. In DNA, the CDR3 is TGTGCCAGCAGTCCCTCAGGGGGTCTCCAAGAGACCCAGTACTTC. It encodes CASSPSGGLQETQYF.

V and J are TRBV19 and TRBJ1-1, with 7 bases aligning to TRBD1. Germline V gene data show CDR1 as LNHDA and CDR2 as SQIVND (reference sequence). The length of the CDR3 is 14 residues. The trim removed 6 bases at V and 0 bases at J, leaving 4 bases unmatched. In nucleotides, the CDR3 is TGTGCCAGTAGCGAGGGACAGCTGAACACTGAAGCTTTCTTT. Translating it yields CASSEGQLNTEAFF.

The chain has TRBV6-5 and TRBJ2-7, with 8 bases fitting TRBD1. The CDR3 runs 13 residues. With 5 bases clipped from V and 5 bases from J, the junction kept 5 bases outside the gene matches. Looked up from germline, CDR1 is MNHEY and CDR2 is SVGAGI. The CDR3 sequence is CASSNNRGNEQYF. CDR3 DNA sequence: TGTGCCAGCAGTAATAACAGGGGGAACGAGCAGTACTTC.

The chain has TRBV9 and TRBJ2-2, with D tentatively TRBD2 (6 bases). CDR3 length equals 15 residues. Trimming removed 4 bases at V and 1 base at J, with 11 bases between. Germline CDR1 reads SGDLS; CDR2 reads YYNGEE. CDR3 sequence (DNA): TGTGCCAGCAGCAGTACTAGCCAGAACACCGGGGAGCTGTTTTTT. Translating gives CASSSTSQNTGELFF.

This clone was observed a single time. The chain couples TRBV19 to TRBJ2-2; D unclear. CDR3 length: 13 residues. The V end was cut by 9 bases, the J end by 2 bases, with 10 bases between. CDR1 LNHDA and CDR2 SQIVND come from the germline V gene (reference sequence). The CDR3 DNA follows: TGTGCCAGCATAGCAGCTAACACCGGGGAGCTGTTTTTT. Translation gives CASIAANTGELFF. Drawing the rest from reference TRBV19 and TRBJ2-2, the complete variable domain is DGGITQSPKYLFRKEGQNVTLSCEQNLNHDAMYWYRQDPGQGLRLIYYSQIVNDFQKGDIAEGYSVSREKKESFPLTVTSAQKNPTAFYLCASIAANTGELFFGEGSRLTVL.

The gene calls are TRBV29-1 and TRBJ1-2, with unresolved D. The V gene's germline CDR1 is SQVTM and CDR2 ANQGSEA. The length of the CDR3 is 12 residues. V dropped 3 bases and J dropped 4 bases, with 9 bases sitting between them. The CDR3 sequence is CSVERATYGYTF. CDR3 coding DNA: TGCAGCGTTGAGCGGGCTACCTATGGCTACACCTTC. Variable domain in full (rest from reference TRBV29-1 and TRBJ1-2): SAVISQKPSRDICQRGTSLTIQCQVDSQVTMMFWYRQQPGQSLTLIATANQGSEATYESGFVIDKFPISRPNLTFSTLTVSNMSPEDSSIYLCSVERATYGYTFGSGTRLTVV.

Here the CDR3 reads CASSSAGGASYEQYF. DNA of the CDR3: TGTGCCAGCAGTTCCGCGGGAGGAGCCTCCTACGAGCAGTACTTC. The rearrangement joins TRBV6-2 or TRBV6-3 to TRBJ2-7; 8 bases line up with TRBD2. Germline V gene data show CDR1 as MNHEY and CDR2 as SVGEGT. Trimming at V came to 4 bases and at J to 0 bases, leaving 5 bases not matched to a gene. The CDR3 totals 15 residues.

The sample holds one count of this clone. The V call is TRBV7-9, the J call TRBJ1-6; 7 bases fit TRBD1. Germline V lookup: CDR1 SEHNR, CDR2 FQNEAQ (reference sequence). With 4 bases clipped from V and 7 bases from J, the junction kept 4 bases outside the gene matches. This CDR3 is built from 14 residues. The CDR3 spells CASSWGQTNSPLHF. The CDR3, as DNA: TGTGCCAGCAGCTGGGGACAGACCAATTCACCCCTCCACTTT. Based on the CDR3 plus reference TRBV7-9 and TRBJ1-6, the full variable domain is DTGVSQNPRHKITKRGQNVTFRCDPISEHNRLYWYRQTLGQGPEFLTYFQNEAQLEKSRLLSDRFSAERPKGSFSTLEIQRTEQGDSAMYLCASSWGQTNSPLHFGNGTRLTVT.

The gene calls are TRBV29-1 and TRBJ2-7, with D perhaps matching TRBD2 (6 bases). The CDR3 extends over 13 amino acids. V shed 5 bases and J shed 0 bases, with 11 bases lying between them. The V gene's germline CDR1 is SQVTM and CDR2 ANQGSEA. CDR3 nucleotides: TGCAGCGTTCCTGGGACTTACTCCTACGAGCAGTACTTC. The encoded protein is CSVPGTYSYEQYF.

The chain carries TRBV6-5 and TRBJ1-1, with D perhaps TRBD1 (5 bases). Germline lookup yields CDR1 MNHEY and CDR2 SVGAGI. V was cut by 7 bases and J by 10 bases, with 19 bases left in between. The CDR3 extends over 13 amino acids. CDR3 sequence: CASTTGHVARAFF. In nucleotides, the CDR3 is TGTGCCAGCACTACCGGACATGTGGCCCGAGCTTTCTTT.

The chain recombines TRBV5-1 with TRBJ2-7; 12 positions agree with TRBD2. J was trimmed by 8 bases and V by 4 bases; bases with no gene match: 16. The CDR3 totals 17 residues. The germline V gene encodes CDR1 SGHRS and CDR2 YFSETQ. The CDR3, as DNA: TGCGCCAGCAGCCCGGCGGCCCTGACTAGCGGGAGCCCCCAGCAGTACTTC. Encoded protein: CASSPAALTSGSPQQYF. The variable domain in full, completed from reference TRBV5-1 and TRBJ2-7, reads KAGVTQTPRYLIKTRGQQVTLSCSPISGHRSVSWYQQTPGQGLQFLFEYFSETQRNKGNFPGRFSGRQFSNSRSEMNVSTLELGDSALYLCASSPAALTSGSPQQYFGPGTRLTVT.

In the case of this clone: The sample contains more than one DNA sequence encoding this CDR3. J is TRBJ1-3 and V is TRBV3-1 (or the pseudogene TRBV3-2); 7 bases line up with TRBD1. The germline gives CDR1 LGHDT, CDR2 YNNKEL (reference sequence). This CDR3 contains 13 residues. V lost 0 bases to trimming and J lost 7 bases; unmatched junction nucleotides: 0. This CDR3 reads CASSQEGGNTIYF. DNA of the CDR3: TGTGCCAGCAGCCAAGAAGGGGGCAACACCATATATTTT.